A selection of T cell receptor beta chains follows, all from one sample in a study of early T cells in non-severe SARS-CoV-2 infection. From the 5' RACE reads, TCRdb called clonotypes with MiXCR, one entry per CDR3 protein. The sample lists more than 25,000 distinct CDR3 sequences, about 4.6% occurring once. Material: whole blood. The origin of the receptors is an adult who was a healthcare worker with PCR-confirmed SARS-CoV-2 infection or an uninfected control (not recorded which). CDR3s leave out the opening cysteine and the closing phenylalanine or tryptophan.

>14|TRBJ2-7|TRBV2
ASKRRPGQGGGEQY
>12|TRBJ2-7|TRBV11-2
ASSRMTGPDEQY
>11|TRBJ1-2|TRBV6-5
ASSRTENYGYT
>17|TRBJ2-5|TRBV11-2
ASSLEGVAAHGAQETQY
>14|TRBJ2-5|TRBV5-4
ASSYETSPSQETQY
>12|TRBJ1-2|TRBV27
ASRRTAQIYGYT
>15|TRBJ1-5|TRBV10-1
ASSESPDRVSNQPQH
>12|TRBJ1-1|TRBV9
ASSGGTGNTEAF
>9|TRBJ1-6|TRBV28
ASSFPSPLH
>13|TRBJ2-3|TRBV29-1
SVELLDRGTDTQY
>11|TRBJ1-1|TRBV7-9
ASSLAENTEAF
>18|TRBJ2-3|TRBV12-3/TRBV12-4
ASRPKGLAGGHLNGDTQY
>12|TRBJ2-1|TRBV20-1
SASITSLPNEQF
>12|TRBJ2-7|TRBV28
ASSFHGNPYEQY
>13|TRBJ2-7|TRBV2
ASLRGHSATYEQY
>11|TRBJ2-5|TRBV6-2/TRBV6-3
ASNLQPGETQY
>9|TRBJ2-5|TRBV29-1
SVRPRETQY
>13|TRBJ2-7|TRBV7-6
ASSPLEPRRYEQY
>12|TRBJ2-5|TRBV3-1
ASSGAGPKETQY
>12|TRBJ2-2|TRBV27
ASSLRGFTGELF
>16|TRBJ2-1|TRBV28
ASSPIKDAGISYNEQF
>12|TRBJ1-5|TRBV27
ASSPDRRDQPQH
>14|TRBJ1-5|TRBV19
ASTIQVKFSNQPQH
>14|TRBJ2-1|TRBV5-6
ASSLYRGGGTREQF
>11|TRBJ2-1|TRBV25-1
ASSAPGYNEQF
>11|TRBJ2-3|TRBV30
AWSRRAGDTQY
>15|TRBJ1-3|TRBV3-1
ASRNHAAGQSGNTIY
>13|TRBJ2-7|TRBV11-2
ASSSPGQGDREQY
>13|TRBJ1-6|TRBV5-1
ASSSGQGNNSPLH
>12|TRBJ1-4|TRBV27
ASRVGRTNEKLF
>9|TRBJ2-3|TRBV11-2
ASSSGATQY
>9|TRBJ1-5|TRBV5-1
ASSPIGPQH
>12|TRBJ1-4|TRBV12-3/TRBV12-4
ASSHEDINEKLF
>12|TRBJ2-3|TRBV29-1
SVALRREADTQY
>16|TRBJ1-6|TRBV21-1
ARYSGGPPSSYNSPLH
>13|TRBJ1-1|TRBV3-1
ASSLGQGFNTEAF
>16|TRBJ2-2|TRBV3-1
ASSPPHLLVGVSGELF
>13|TRBJ2-3|TRBV4-2
ASSQGGGSTDTQY
>12|TRBJ2-1|TRBV6-2/TRBV6-3
ASSYVGPRNEQF
>13|TRBJ2-7|TRBV18
ASSHTPDRIYEQY
>11|TRBJ2-1|TRBV9
ASSVREPHEQF
>11|TRBJ2-7|TRBV11-3
ASSKSGRQEQY
>14|TRBJ2-3|TRBV11-2
ASSQEGGFRTDTQY
>9|TRBJ2-7|TRBV7-9
AIGGVDEQY
>12|TRBJ1-1|TRBV10-2
ASSDPQVNTEAF
>11|TRBJ2-3|TRBV18
ASSPREADTQY
>15|TRBJ2-3|TRBV6-2/TRBV6-3
ASSPRPSGRSADTQY
>12|TRBJ2-7|TRBV11-2
ASSLDWVYYEQY